This TCR beta chain was identified during a study of T cell changes during pregnancy in multiple sclerosis. The CDR3 covers 12 residues. V was cut by 7 bases and J by 11 bases, with 12 bases left in between. Germline values: CDR1 MNHEY, CDR2 SVGAGI. Some clones are missing from TCRdb's copy, which holds only in-frame ones; the method was immunoSEQ multiplex PCR. Of 75,000 to 90,000 clones listed, around nine tenths were seen once; the top ten hold roughly 0.21%. The rearrangement joins TRBV6-5 to TRBJ1-6, with a possible D match to TRBD1 (5 bases). Source: CD4+ T cells from peripheral blood mononuclear cells, taken before pregnancy. The receptor comes from a female donor with multiple sclerosis, enrolled in a pregnancy study. The DNA of the CDR3 is TGTGCCAGCAACGACGGGGGACCACCCCTCCACTTT. Encoded protein: CASNDGGPPLHF.